The entry below gives a single T cell receptor beta chain sequence along with its context. The data stem from a study of CD8 T cells in Susac syndrome. Random hexamers primed reverse transcription of about 0.5 to 1 ug RNA. TCRdb passed the immunoSEQ multiplex PCR reads through MiXCR, listing each CDR3 protein once. This sample has some 65,000 distinct CDR3 sequences, with around 96% found just once. Trimming stripped 8 bases from V and 2 bases from J, with 15 bases between. The CDR3 runs to 14 residues. Germline V lookup: CDR1 MNHNS, CDR2 SASEGT. This TCR was recovered from a human donor with multiple sclerosis. Input material: CD8+ T cells from PBMCs. The chain couples TRBV6-1 to TRBJ1-1; D call uncertain. CDR3 nucleotides: TGTGCCAGCCGGATGATTAAGAACAACACTGAAGCTTTCTTT. This codes for CASRMIKNNTEAFF.